This T cell receptor beta chain emerged from a study of blood T cells in healthy people across ages (dated by TCRdb to 2014 to 2015). Some background on the complete study: In model experiments, template switching captured about one uniquely barcoded TCR beta cDNA molecule for every two T cells. Donors of different ages were randomly distributed across sequencing lanes to avoid experimental bias. For two donors (one aged 18 to 30 and one aged 80 or older), the study analyzed two additional independent replicas of 1 million unique cDNA reads from the same blood draw. The donors were split into four age groups: young (average around 15 years), middle-aged (roughly 42), aged (roughly 60) and long-lived (approximately 80). The study measured age-related changes in TCR beta repertoire diversity using deep sequencing normalized with unique cDNA molecular identifiers. What the study reported, not specific to this receptor: Bulk unsorted PBMC profiling prevented conclusive comparison of naive and antigen-experienced compartments. Compared with the aged group, the long-lived group had more naive CD4+ T cells, fewer expanded clones and increased TCR diversity, suggesting age selection. Estimates of total diversity from one million sequenced T cells were regarded as lower bounds and underestimates. Because donor CMV infection status was unknown, age-related changes in expanded clonotypes were potentially confounded. A strong correlation was found between observed TCR beta diversity and the percentage of naive T cells measured by flow cytometry. Observed TCR beta diversity per million T cells fell roughly linearly with age, and a significant reduction was already apparent by age roughly 40.

The sample holds one count of this clonotype. Its antigen remains unidentified. The record has no base qualities; no much larger clone is one base away. Library preparation employed 5' RACE. The listed sequencing device is Illumina HiSeq 2500. A second PCR of roughly 6 to 11 cycles was run with a J-beta primer mix and a sample-barcoded 5' primer. Each TCR beta cDNA molecule received a unique molecular identifier from a template-switch 5' adaptor carrying 12 random nucleotides. Each sample yielded at least 3 million CDR3-containing paired-end reads. All of the RNA was converted into first-strand cDNA using the Mint cDNA synthesis kit, with a TRBC-specific oligonucleotide serving as the primer. Following uracil-DNA glycosylase treatment, all cDNA underwent a first 18-cycle PCR with the universal primers M1SS and BC2_uni_R. Per the original workflow: Each sample was normalized by randomly selecting 1 million high-quality reads, each carrying a distinct molecular identifier. Instead of being binned into consensus sequences, reads that shared molecular identifiers were thrown out. MiTCR, run with a Q25 quality threshold and the strictest error-elimination algorithm, handled CDR3 identification, clonotype clustering and error correction. A nonparametric unseen species model with Euler transformation was used to estimate a lower bound on total TCR beta diversity. TCRdb trimmed public reads at Q25 via fastp, called clones via MiXCR and kept in-frame beta chains. Each entry merges the rows of one CDR3 protein and shows their most common DNA and genes. The V and J calls reflect TCRdb's pipeline rather than the authors' work. The table for this sample lists roughly 1,300,000 distinct CDR3 sequences; around 55% of them were counted only once. About 6.7% of the sample is held by the ten biggest clonotypes.

The donors were under 40 Caucasian individuals from Russia, aged 6 to 90 years, who were systemically healthy. Approximately 11 milliliters of peripheral blood were drawn from each donor into EDTA-treated Vacutainer tubes. Ficoll-Paque density-gradient centrifugation was used to isolate PBMCs, with at least 6.5 million per sample. Total RNA, at least 6 micrograms per sample, was extracted from PBMCs with Trizol reagent. The percentages of naive CD45RAhigh/CD27high T cells were determined by flow cytometry on a PBMC aliquot from every donor. The CDR3 spans 13 residues, from the cysteine through the phenylalanine. CDR3 DNA is the only sequence kept; it has 39 bases, read in frame from the first base. CDR1 and CDR2 were assigned from the germline V gene (reference sequence) as MNHEY and SMNVEV. The V and J ends are trimmed by 4 bases and 5 bases, leaving 10 bases between them.

The sequence was collected from a man between 18 and 35 years old in good health. The sample comprised blood. Recombination joined TRBV27 with TRBJ2-3; no D gene call is confident. The CDR3 region has the sequence CASSSWVRDTQYF. In nucleotide form, the sequence is TGTGCCAGCAGTTCGTGGGTCCGAGATACGCAGTATTTT.